This TCR beta chain was identified during a study of T cells in localized non-small cell lung cancer. Profiled with immunoSEQ multiplex PCR; TCRdb holds only in-frame clones, not every one. The data show about 3,000 clones, approximately 25% seen once. Germline V gene sequence: CDR1 SQVTM, CDR2 ANQGSEA. The length of the CDR3 is 13 residues. After removal of 5 bases from V and 12 bases from J, the junction contained 8 bases not matched to a gene. Study-level findings and limits: A raised T cell density in blood coincided with lengthier overall survival. Heterogeneity is still possible, as just one tumor region was sequenced.

As to this clone: Its antigen is not known.

This clonotype originated in a female donor of 60 years or more with stage I lung adenocarcinoma. Sequenced here: lung tumor tissue, sampled before any cancer treatment. J is TRBJ2-5 and V is TRBV29-1; 14 nucleotides align to TRBD2. In DNA form, the CDR3 reads TGCAGCGTTAGTGAGGGACTAGCGGGAGCAGAGTACTTC. Amino acid sequence: CSVSEGLAGAEYF.